This T cell receptor (beta chain) derives from a study of blood T cell repertoires in COVID-19. About the study: From the United States, Italy and Spain came samples of acute and convalescent COVID-19.

This clone was detected once. The assay was immunoSEQ multiplex PCR, and TCRdb's table has in-frame clones only and misses some. The profile shows about 160,000 clones, around 82% of them singletons. The CDR3 runs 19 residues. The germline V gene encodes CDR1 LNHNV and CDR2 YYDKDF (reference sequence). V lost 0 bases and J lost 4, with 22 bases in between. The sample was peripheral blood. The receptor was isolated from a man older than 75 with COVID-19, enrolled during active disease. The chain links TRBV15 to TRBJ1-5; possibly TRBD1 for D (6 bases). For the CDR3, the DNA is TGTGCCACCAGCAGAGATCTAAGGACAGAGTTGAATCCAAATCAGCCCCAGCATTTT. Encoded protein: CATSRDLRTELNPNQPQHF.